Listed below are T cell receptor beta chains from one sample, sequenced in a study of cytomegalovirus exposure and HLA in healthy donors. The table came from immunoSEQ multiplex PCR; TCRdb's copy has only in-frame clones and leaves some out. The table lists more than 140,000 clones, around 90% of them singletons. The sample comprised PBMCs. These receptors were taken from a woman younger than 30 in good health and CMV-seropositive. Both conserved end residues are part of each CDR3. The order of the fields is V gene, D gene, clone size, J gene, CDR3 DNA, CDR3 protein. A D gene is named only where the DNA matches it firmly. A row's size may be missing; if present it is once, few, many or a size class.

v_call: TRBV10-3; d_call: TRBD2; clone_size: .; j_call: TRBJ2-1; cdr3_nt: TGTGCCATCGGGTCAGTACTAGCGGGAGGGCCCGTCTACAATGAGCAGTTCTTC; cdr3_aa: CAIGSVLAGGPVYNEQFF
v_call: TRBV7-7; d_call: TRBD1; clone_size: .; j_call: TRBJ2-2; cdr3_nt: TGTGCTAGCAGCTTACAGGGGACAGGGGCCGGGGAGCTGTTTTTT; cdr3_aa: CASSLQGTGAGELFF
v_call: TRBV29-1; d_call: TRBD1; clone_size: .; j_call: TRBJ2-7; cdr3_nt: TGCAGCGTTGAAGATCTTAGGGGGCTAACCAACTACGAGCAGTACTTC; cdr3_aa: CSVEDLRGLTNYEQYF
v_call: TRBV6-6; d_call: TRBD2; clone_size: .; j_call: TRBJ2-7; cdr3_nt: TGTGCCAGCAGTGAGCGGGAGAGGTACGAGCAGTACTTC; cdr3_aa: CASSERERYEQYF
v_call: TRBV4-3; d_call: .; clone_size: medium-sized; j_call: TRBJ2-3; cdr3_nt: TGCGCCAGCAGCCAAGTAGGAGGGGGCACAGATACGCAGTATTTT; cdr3_aa: CASSQVGGGTDTQYF
v_call: TRBV4-2; d_call: .; clone_size: .; j_call: TRBJ1-1; cdr3_nt: TGTGCCAGCAGCCAAGAGTGGAGGGGGAACACTGAAGCTTTCTTT; cdr3_aa: CASSQEWRGNTEAFF
v_call: TRBV5-1; d_call: TRBD1; clone_size: .; j_call: TRBJ2-5; cdr3_nt: TGCGCCAGCAGCCACACAGGGGGGCAAGAGACCCAGTACTTC; cdr3_aa: CASSHTGGQETQYF
v_call: TRBV2; d_call: .; clone_size: .; j_call: TRBJ2-5; cdr3_nt: TGTGCCAGCAGTGAAGCGCTTCCGGGAGTAAGAAGTGAGACCCAGTACTTC; cdr3_aa: CASSEALPGVRSETQYF
v_call: TRBV2; d_call: TRBD1; clone_size: .; j_call: TRBJ1-4; cdr3_nt: TGTGCCAGCAGTCCCTCACTGGGACAGACCCATGAAAAACTGTTTTTT; cdr3_aa: CASSPSLGQTHEKLFF
v_call: TRBV7-2; d_call: .; clone_size: once; j_call: TRBJ1-1; cdr3_nt: TGTGCCAGCAGCTTTATCGGTCAAACCACTGAAGCTTTCTTT; cdr3_aa: CASSFIGQTTEAFF
v_call: TRBV30; d_call: .; clone_size: .; j_call: TRBJ1-2; cdr3_nt: TGTGCCTGGTATGGAGACAGGCCTGAAGCGGGCTACACCTTC; cdr3_aa: CAWYGDRPEAGYTF
v_call: TRBV7-3; d_call: TRBD2; clone_size: .; j_call: TRBJ2-3; cdr3_nt: TGTGCCAGCAGCCCGGGACTAGCGGGAGGGCTTAGCACAGATACGCAGTATTTT; cdr3_aa: CASSPGLAGGLSTDTQYF
v_call: TRBV19; d_call: TRBD1; clone_size: .; j_call: TRBJ2-7; cdr3_nt: TGTGCCAGTAGTCTCGGGACAGGCTACGAGCAGTACTTC; cdr3_aa: CASSLGTGYEQYF
v_call: TRBV5-1; d_call: .; clone_size: .; j_call: TRBJ2-1; cdr3_nt: TGCGCCAGCAGCTTGCCCGGGATTGGCTACAATGAGCAGTTCTTC; cdr3_aa: CASSLPGIGYNEQFF
v_call: TRBV5-1; d_call: .; clone_size: .; j_call: TRBJ1-5; cdr3_nt: TGCGCCAGCAGCTTGGGCGGAGACCTGAATCAGCCCCAGCATTTT; cdr3_aa: CASSLGGDLNQPQHF
v_call: TRBV6-1; d_call: .; clone_size: few; j_call: TRBJ2-1; cdr3_nt: TGTGCCAGCAGTGAGCCGCAGACTTACAATGAGCAGTTCTTC; cdr3_aa: CASSEPQTYNEQFF
v_call: TRBV2; d_call: .; clone_size: .; j_call: TRBJ1-5; cdr3_nt: TGTGCCAGCAGTGTTCGGGGGAATCAGCCCCAGCATTTT; cdr3_aa: CASSVRGNQPQHF
v_call: TRBV7-7; d_call: .; clone_size: once; j_call: TRBJ2-7; cdr3_nt: TGTGCCAGCAGCTTCAGAGCGGGTTCCCACTACGAGCAGTACTTC; cdr3_aa: CASSFRAGSHYEQYF
v_call: TRBV5-6; d_call: TRBD1; clone_size: once; j_call: TRBJ2-5; cdr3_nt: TGTGCCAGCAGCTATCCACAGGGGTCTAAGGAGACCCAGTACTTC; cdr3_aa: CASSYPQGSKETQYF
v_call: TRBV5-4; d_call: .; clone_size: few; j_call: TRBJ1-1; cdr3_nt: TGTGCCAGCAGCTTGGCAGGACAACAGAACACTGAAGCTTTCTTT; cdr3_aa: CASSLAGQQNTEAFF
v_call: TRBV7-2; d_call: TRBD2; clone_size: .; j_call: TRBJ2-1; cdr3_nt: TGTGCCAGCAGCTTACGGGCGGGAGGGTTCCTCGACTACAATGAGCAGTTCTTC; cdr3_aa: CASSLRAGGFLDYNEQFF
v_call: TRBV7-9; d_call: TRBD1; clone_size: .; j_call: TRBJ2-1; cdr3_nt: TGTGCCAGCAGCGTAACAGGGGACTACAATGAGCAGTTCTTC; cdr3_aa: CASSVTGDYNEQFF
v_call: TRBV5-1; d_call: TRBD2; clone_size: .; j_call: TRBJ2-1; cdr3_nt: TGCGCCAGCAGCTTCCCTGTTGTAGCGGGAAGCTCCTACAATGAGCAGTTCTTC; cdr3_aa: CASSFPVVAGSSYNEQFF
v_call: TRBV9; d_call: TRBD1; clone_size: .; j_call: TRBJ2-1; cdr3_nt: TGTGCCAGCAGCGCGGGGCAGGGGGTGTACAATGAGCAGTTCTTC; cdr3_aa: CASSAGQGVYNEQFF
v_call: TRBV5-1; d_call: TRBD2; clone_size: .; j_call: TRBJ2-7; cdr3_nt: TGCGCCAGCAGCCCGGCTAGCGGGAGTTACGAGCAGTACTTC; cdr3_aa: CASSPASGSYEQYF
v_call: TRBV30; d_call: TRBD1; clone_size: .; j_call: TRBJ2-7; cdr3_nt: TGTGCCTGGAGTGGCCGGGACAGGAGCGCCTACGAGCAGTACTTC; cdr3_aa: CAWSGRDRSAYEQYF
v_call: TRBV5-4; d_call: .; clone_size: .; j_call: TRBJ2-3; cdr3_nt: TGTGCCAGCAGCTCTGCGTCTAGCACAGATACGCAGTATTTT; cdr3_aa: CASSSASSTDTQYF
v_call: TRBV4-3; d_call: TRBD2; clone_size: .; j_call: TRBJ2-1; cdr3_nt: TGCGCCAGCAGCCAAGGTAGCGGGAACTACAATGAGCAGTTCTTC; cdr3_aa: CASSQGSGNYNEQFF
v_call: TRBV9; d_call: .; clone_size: .; j_call: TRBJ2-2; cdr3_nt: TGTGCCAGCAGCCTCGGCACCGGGGAGCTGTTTTTT; cdr3_aa: CASSLGTGELFF
v_call: TRBV29-1; d_call: TRBD1; clone_size: .; j_call: TRBJ2-3; cdr3_nt: TGCAGCGTTACCGGACAGGGCACAGATACGCAGTATTTT; cdr3_aa: CSVTGQGTDTQYF
v_call: TRBV7-2; d_call: TRBD2; clone_size: .; j_call: TRBJ2-4; cdr3_nt: TGTGCCAGCGCTCAAACTAGCGCCCAGGGAAACATTCAGTACTTC; cdr3_aa: CASAQTSAQGNIQYF
v_call: TRBV27; d_call: .; clone_size: .; j_call: TRBJ2-1; cdr3_nt: TGTGCCAGCAGTTTTAACTTCAATGAGCAGTTCTTC; cdr3_aa: CASSFNFNEQFF
v_call: TRBV2; d_call: .; clone_size: .; j_call: TRBJ1-2; cdr3_nt: TGTGCCAGCAGTGAACTAGCCCCTAACTATGGCTACACCTTC; cdr3_aa: CASSELAPNYGYTF
v_call: TRBV7-2; d_call: .; clone_size: .; j_call: TRBJ2-7; cdr3_nt: TGTGCCAGCAGCCCTCAGTCTGGGGGCGGGTACGAGCAGTACTTC; cdr3_aa: CASSPQSGGGYEQYF
v_call: TRBV28; d_call: TRBD2; clone_size: once; j_call: TRBJ2-7; cdr3_nt: TGTGCCAGCATTCAAGCGGGAGGAAACTACGAGCAGTACTTC; cdr3_aa: CASIQAGGNYEQYF
v_call: TRBV25-1; d_call: TRBD1; clone_size: .; j_call: TRBJ1-1; cdr3_nt: TGTGCCAGCGTTCCAGGGGGCACGGGCACTGAAGCTTTCTTT; cdr3_aa: CASVPGGTGTEAFF
v_call: TRBV7-2; d_call: .; clone_size: once; j_call: TRBJ1-1; cdr3_nt: TGTGCCAGCAGCCCAAGTCGGGTGAACACTGAAGCTTTCTTT; cdr3_aa: CASSPSRVNTEAFF
v_call: TRBV6-5; d_call: .; clone_size: .; j_call: TRBJ2-7; cdr3_nt: TGTGCCAGCAGTTACTCGAGTATTCAACTTTCCTACGAGCAGTACTTC; cdr3_aa: CASSYSSIQLSYEQYF
v_call: TRBV19; d_call: TRBD1; clone_size: .; j_call: TRBJ2-3; cdr3_nt: TGTGCCAGTAGTGGGACAGGAGGTTTTGGCACAGATACGCAGTATTTT; cdr3_aa: CASSGTGGFGTDTQYF
v_call: TRBV9; d_call: TRBD2; clone_size: .; j_call: TRBJ2-3; cdr3_nt: TGTGCCAGCAGTAAATTCCTAGCGGTTAGCACAGATACGCAGTATTTT; cdr3_aa: CASSKFLAVSTDTQYF
v_call: TRBV5-4; d_call: .; clone_size: .; j_call: TRBJ1-2; cdr3_nt: TGTGCCAGCAGCTTTTTCAGGGGTGGCTATGGCTACACCTTC; cdr3_aa: CASSFFRGGYGYTF
v_call: TRBV7-3; d_call: .; clone_size: .; j_call: TRBJ2-1; cdr3_nt: TGTGCCAGCAGCTTATATCTGGCAGGGTACAATGAGCAGTTCTTC; cdr3_aa: CASSLYLAGYNEQFF
v_call: TRBV6-1; d_call: .; clone_size: once; j_call: TRBJ1-3; cdr3_nt: TGTGCCAGCAGTGAAACAGCCTCAAACACCATATATTTT; cdr3_aa: CASSETASNTIYF
v_call: TRBV19; d_call: .; clone_size: .; j_call: TRBJ1-5; cdr3_nt: TGTGCCAGTAGACCCGCGGGGTCCAATCAGCCCCAGCATTTT; cdr3_aa: CASRPAGSNQPQHF
v_call: TRBV11-3; d_call: TRBD2; clone_size: .; j_call: TRBJ2-1; cdr3_nt: TGTGCCAGCAGCGGTAGACTAGCGGGACAGGACGATGAGCAGTTCTTC; cdr3_aa: CASSGRLAGQDDEQFF
v_call: TRBV13; d_call: .; clone_size: .; j_call: TRBJ2-2; cdr3_nt: TGTGCCAGCAGCTTACTCACCGGGGAGCTGTTTTTT; cdr3_aa: CASSLLTGELFF
v_call: TRBV5-1; d_call: .; clone_size: .; j_call: TRBJ1-2; cdr3_nt: TGCGCCAGCAGCCCATCCGCACAGGGTCACTATGGCTACACCTTC; cdr3_aa: CASSPSAQGHYGYTF
v_call: TRBV2; d_call: .; clone_size: .; j_call: TRBJ1-5; cdr3_nt: TGTGCCAGCAGTGAAACCTACGGGGGTCAGCCCCAGCATTTT; cdr3_aa: CASSETYGGQPQHF
v_call: TRBV12-5; d_call: TRBD2; clone_size: .; j_call: TRBJ2-2; cdr3_nt: TGTGCTAGTGGTCCCTGGACTAGCGGGGGATGGAACCGGGAGCTGTTTTTT; cdr3_aa: CASGPWTSGGWNRELFF
v_call: TRBV9; d_call: .; clone_size: .; j_call: TRBJ2-2; cdr3_nt: TGTGCCAGCAGCGTAGCCCCAGGGCACACCGGGGAGCTGTTTTTT; cdr3_aa: CASSVAPGHTGELFF
v_call: TRBV28; d_call: TRBD2; clone_size: once; j_call: TRBJ2-7; cdr3_nt: TGTGCCAGCAGGCCGATACTAGCGGCCTCCTACGAGCAGTACTTC; cdr3_aa: CASRPILAASYEQYF